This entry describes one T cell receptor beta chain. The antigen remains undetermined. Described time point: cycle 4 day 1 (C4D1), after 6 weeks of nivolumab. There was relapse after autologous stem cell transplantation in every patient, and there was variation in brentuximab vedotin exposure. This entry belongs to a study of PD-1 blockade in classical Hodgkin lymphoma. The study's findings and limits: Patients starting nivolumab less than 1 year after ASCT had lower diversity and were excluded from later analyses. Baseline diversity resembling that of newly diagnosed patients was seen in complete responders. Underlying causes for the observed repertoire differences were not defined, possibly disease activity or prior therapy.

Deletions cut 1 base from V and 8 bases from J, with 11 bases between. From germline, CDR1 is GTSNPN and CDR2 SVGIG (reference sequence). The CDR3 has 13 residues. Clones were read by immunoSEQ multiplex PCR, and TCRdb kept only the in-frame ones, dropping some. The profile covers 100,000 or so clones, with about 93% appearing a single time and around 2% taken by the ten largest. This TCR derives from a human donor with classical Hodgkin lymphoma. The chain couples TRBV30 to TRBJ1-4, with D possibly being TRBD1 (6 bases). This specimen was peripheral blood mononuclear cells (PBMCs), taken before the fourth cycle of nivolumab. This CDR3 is CAWSAQGREKLFF. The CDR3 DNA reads TGTGCCTGGAGTGCACAGGGTAGAGAAAAACTGTTTTTT.